This T cell receptor beta chain was observed in a study of identifying expanded T cells in peripheral blood. Germline assignment: CDR1 SGHVS and CDR2 FNYEAQ. The CDR3 is made up of 15 amino acids. J lost 7 bases, V lost 1 base, and 4 bases had no gene match. TCRdb keeps only in-frame clones here, not all; method: immunoSEQ multiplex PCR. The table includes around 81,000 clones, roughly 81% detected once. During the collection period, no donor immune events like infections were recorded. The genes are TRBV7-6 and TRBJ1-6; 7 bases are a match to TRBD1. The sample was blood. This TCR came from a person aged 18-70 years in good health. The CDR3 DNA reads TGTGCCAGCAGCTTAGGAGGGGGCTTGAATTCACCCCTCCACTTT. Amino acid sequence: CASSLGGGLNSPLHF.